A single sample gave rise to the 9 T cell receptor beta chains below, sequenced in a study of identical twins (TCRdb year 2016). The library was generated by 5' RACE. The sample was run on an Illumina HiSeq 2000. TCRdb reworked the public reads: Q25 trimming with fastp, MiXCR clone assembly, productive beta chains retained. Entries are consolidated by CDR3 protein sequence, retaining the most common genes and DNA. The sample profile shows approximately 1.8 million distinct CDR3 sequences; 25% to 35% of them were found once. The biggest ten clones account for 0.27% of the sample. Sequencing input: cord blood. The origin of the receptors is a newborn girl in good health.

This chain uses TRBV20-1 with TRBJ2-7; TRBD2 is a possible D gene (5 bases). The length of the CDR3 is 14 residues. Germline values: CDR1 DFQATT, CDR2 SNEGSKA (reference sequence). V was shortened by 2 bases and J by 2 bases, with 13 bases between the two germline ends. The CDR3 DNA sequence: TGCAGTGCTAGATGGCCACCGGGGACCTACGAGCAGTACTTC. Translating gives CSARWPPGTYEQYF.

This clonotype was seen just once. One end of the junction does not line up with germline, which may come from a read error. The chain couples TRBV5-1 to TRBJ2-1; 10 nucleotides agree with TRBD2. In germline, CDR1 is SGHRS, CDR2 YFSETQ. The CDR3 contains 15 residues. This CDR3 is CAGRQRGGGFNEQFF. Here the CDR3 DNA reads TGCGCCGGCAGGCAGCGGGGGGGAGGCTTCAATGAGCAGTTCTTC.

This clonotype has just a few counts. This chain connects TRBV12-5 to TRBJ2-3, with 11 bases lining up with TRBD2. The length of the CDR3 is 19 residues. CDR1 and CDR2 (germline): LGHNT, FRNRAP. With V trimmed by 5 bases and J by 8 bases, 21 bases remained unmatched. The CDR3 loop reads CASGLGQTPGLAAAFTQYF. The CDR3 DNA reads TGTGCTAGTGGTCTGGGACAGACTCCGGGACTAGCGGCCGCATTTACGCAGTATTTT. The variable domain in full, with the rest retrieved from reference TRBV12-5 and TRBJ2-3, is DARVTQTPRHKVTEMGQEVTMRCQPILGHNTVFWYRQTMMQGLELLAYFRNRAPLDDSGMPKDRFSAEMPDATLATLKIQPSEPRDSAVYFCASGLGQTPGLAAAFTQYFGPGTRLTVL.

This clonotype was seen more than once but under ten times. The chain links TRBV5-1 to TRBJ2-5, with 15 bases that match TRBD2. The V segment lost 4 bases and the J segment 5 bases; nucleotides outside the gene matches: 9. CDR3 length: 17 amino acids. Germline assignment: CDR1 SGHRS and CDR2 YFSETQ. The CDR3 sequence: CASSAGLAGGPRETQYF. As DNA, the CDR3 is TGCGCCAGCAGCGCGGGACTAGCGGGGGGACCCCGGGAGACCCAGTACTTC.

This clonotype was counted ten times or more. The rearrangement joins TRBV12-3 or TRBV12-4 to TRBJ2-7; D call uncertain. The V end was cut by 2 bases, the J end by 3 bases, with 5 bases between. The CDR3 is 12 amino acids. The CDR3 loop is CASSLSLYEQYF. The CDR3 DNA is TGTGCCAGCAGTTTATCTCTCTACGAGCAGTACTTC.

This clonotype was seen a handful of times. The chain has TRBV12-3 or TRBV12-4 and TRBJ2-1; the D gene could be TRBD1 or TRBD2 (6 bases each). Trimming cost V 3 bases and J 7 bases, with 16 bases left between them. The CDR3 sequence is 15 residues long. In nucleotides, the CDR3 is TGTGCCAGCAGTTTGCTGGGGGGCAGGACAAATGAGCAGTTCTTC. This encodes CASSLLGGRTNEQFF.

The V and J genes are TRBV20-1 and TRBJ2-3, with 7 bases fitting TRBD1. The CDR3 consists of 15 residues. Trimming took 7 bases from V and 2 from J; bases not matched to a gene: 12. Germline CDR1 is DFQATT and CDR2 is SNEGSKA (reference sequence). The CDR3 nucleotides are TGCAGTGTTCCACCCGGGACAGATCACACAGATACGCAGTATTTT. Translated, it gives CSVPPGTDHTDTQYF.

This clonotype was recorded many times. The chain uses TRBV10-3 and TRBJ2-1; no clear D gene. Germline CDR1 and CDR2: ENHRY and SYGVKD. Deletions cut 3 bases from V and 5 bases from J, with 2 bases between. CDR3 length equals 11 residues. The CDR3 DNA reads as TGTGCCATCAGTGACCACAATGAGCAGTTCTTC. Its translation is CAISDHNEQFF.

This clonotype has a handful of counts. The J gene is TRBJ1-4, the V gene TRBV20-1; D gene uncertain. Germline V lookup: CDR1 DFQATT, CDR2 SNEGSKA (reference sequence). The CDR3 extends over 13 amino acids. The V end was cut by 3 bases, the J end by 7 bases, with 12 bases between. The CDR3 reads CSASWALGEKLFF. CDR3 coding DNA: TGCAGTGCTAGTTGGGCCCTCGGTGAAAAACTGTTTTTT.